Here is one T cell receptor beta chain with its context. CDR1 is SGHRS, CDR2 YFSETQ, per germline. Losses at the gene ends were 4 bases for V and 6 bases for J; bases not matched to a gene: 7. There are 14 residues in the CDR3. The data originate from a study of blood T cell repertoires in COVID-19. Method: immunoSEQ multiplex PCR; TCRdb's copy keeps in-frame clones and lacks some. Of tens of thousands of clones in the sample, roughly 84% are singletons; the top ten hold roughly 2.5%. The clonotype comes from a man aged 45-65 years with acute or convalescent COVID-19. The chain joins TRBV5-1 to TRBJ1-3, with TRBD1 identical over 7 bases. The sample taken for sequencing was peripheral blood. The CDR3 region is CASSLGQAQNTIYF. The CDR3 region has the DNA TGCGCCAGCAGCCTAGGACAGGCCCAAAACACCATATATTTT.